These 3 T cell receptor beta chains share one sample of origin, sequenced in a study of T cell changes during pregnancy in multiple sclerosis. Sequencing was performed with immunoSEQ multiplex PCR; in TCRdb, only in-frame clones are kept and a portion is missing. The sample carries roughly 97,000 clones, about nine tenths recorded once. This material consisted of peripheral blood, taken in the second trimester of pregnancy. The origin of the receptors is a female donor in good health, enrolled as a control in a pregnancy study.

This chain connects TRBV28 to TRBJ2-7, with 8 bases fitting TRBD2. Per germline, CDR1 MDHEN and CDR2 SYDVKM. Trimming took 0 bases from V and 2 from J; bases not matched to a gene: 6. This CDR3 region has 16 residues. CDR3: CASSLWEREPPYEQYF. As DNA, the CDR3 is TGTGCCAGCAGTTTATGGGAGCGGGAGCCTCCCTACGAGCAGTACTTC.

The chain recombines TRBV7-8 with TRBJ2-7; 13 nucleotides agree with TRBD2. Germline CDR1 and CDR2: SGHVS and FQNEAQ. The length of the CDR3 is 16 residues. Unmatched junction bases numbered 1, after V lost 1 base and J lost 1 base. The CDR3 sequence is CASSLGGLAGSYEQYF. CDR3 DNA sequence: TGTGCCAGCAGCTTAGGGGGACTAGCGGGGTCCTACGAGCAGTACTTC.

The rearrangement uses TRBV15 and TRBJ1-4; no definite D call. Germline assignment: CDR1 LNHNV and CDR2 YYDKDF (reference sequence). V was cut by 1 base and J by 7 bases, with 7 bases left in between. This CDR3 region has 13 residues. The CDR3 DNA sequence: TGTGCCACCAGCAGAGTTCCGTCTGAAAAACTGTTTTTT. Protein sequence: CATSRVPSEKLFF.